This entry lists 12 T cell receptor beta chains sequenced from one sample in a study of shared clonotypes between healthy human individuals. Libraries were prepared by immunoSEQ multiplex PCR; TCRdb keeps only in-frame clonotypes and omits some of them. Of about 2.5 million clones listed, 92% are singletons. The sequenced sample was naive CD4+ T cells from PBMCs. Subset noted: CD45RA+ positively selected. The receptor source for this set is a man aged 18 to 35 in good health. Some clones in this sample may be carry-over from other donors' samples.

The chain joins TRBV6-5 to TRBJ2-7, with TRBD1 matching 7 bases. The CDR3 loop spans 13 amino acids. The V gene end was trimmed by 6 bases and the J gene end by 5 bases; junction bases not matched to a gene: 7. Looked up from germline, CDR1 is MNHEY and CDR2 is SVGAGI. Written as DNA, the CDR3 is TGTGCCAGCAGACCCCAGGGACAGAACGAGCAGTACTTC. This translates into CASRPQGQNEQYF.

The chain links TRBV28 to TRBJ2-3; D ambiguous. The CDR3 is 13 amino acids. Germline V gene data show CDR1 as MDHEN and CDR2 as SYDVKM. V was clipped by 7 bases and J by 2 bases, with 10 bases between them. The CDR3 sequence is CASMTRNTDTQYF. The CDR3 nucleotides read TGTGCCAGCATGACGCGGAACACAGATACGCAGTATTTT.

This sequence joins TRBV4-1 and TRBJ2-3; TRBD2 matches 7 bases. This CDR3 is built from 17 residues. Germline V gene sequence: CDR1 MGHRA, CDR2 YSYEKL. J gave up 3 bases and V 1 base, and 10 bases lay outside the gene matches. The CDR3 loop is CASSQGSGLGRTDTQYF. Written as DNA, the CDR3 is TGCGCCAGCAGCCAAGGTAGCGGGTTAGGGAGGACAGATACGCAGTATTTT.

V and J are TRBV6-5 and TRBJ2-7; 9 bases are shared with TRBD1. The V segment lost 7 bases and the J segment 3 bases; nucleotides outside the gene matches: 7. The length of the CDR3 is 14 residues. Germline V lookup: CDR1 MNHEY, CDR2 SVGAGI. The CDR3 DNA reads as TGTGCCAGCAAGCCGGGGACAGGGAGCTACGAGCAGTACTTC. It encodes CASKPGTGSYEQYF.

V is TRBV7-2 and J is TRBJ1-3; 7 bases are a match to TRBD1. The CDR3 length is 15 residues. V lost 2 bases, J lost 4 bases, and 5 bases stayed unmatched. The germline V gene has CDR1 SGHTA and CDR2 FQGNSA. CDR3 bases: TGTGCCAGCAGCTTACCCGGGACAGAGGGAAACACCATATATTTT. It yields the protein CASSLPGTEGNTIYF. Drawing the rest from reference TRBV7-2 and TRBJ1-3, the complete variable domain is GAGVSQSPSNKVTEKGKDVELRCDPISGHTALYWYRQSLGQGLEFLIYFQGNSAPDKSGLPSDRFSAERTGGSVSTLTIQRTQQEDSAVYLCASSLPGTEGNTIYFGEGSWLTVV.

J is TRBJ2-3 and V is TRBV27; no clear D. The ends were cut back, 7 bases at V and 5 bases at J, with 4 bases in the middle. The CDR3 is made up of 10 amino acids. Germline CDR1 reads MNHEY; CDR2 reads SMNVEV (reference sequence). The CDR3 sequence is CASMEDTQYF. In nucleotides, the CDR3 is TGTGCCAGCATGGAAGATACGCAGTATTTT.

This chain connects TRBV7-3 to TRBJ2-2, with TRBD2 matching over 7 bases. J lost 4 bases, V lost 5 bases, and 7 bases had no gene match. Germline loops: CDR1 SGHTA, CDR2 FQGTGA. The CDR3 is 15 residues long. The CDR3: CASSPRLASTGELFF. The CDR3 nucleotides are TGTGCCAGCAGCCCTAGACTAGCAAGCACCGGGGAGCTGTTTTTT. The full variable domain, completed using reference TRBV7-3 and TRBJ2-2, is GAGVSQTPSNKVTEKGKYVELRCDPISGHTALYWYRQSLGQGPEFLIYFQGTGAADDSGLPNDRFFAVRPEGSVSTLKIQRTERGDSAVYLCASSPRLASTGELFFGEGSRLTVL.

The sample holds one count of this clone. The V call is TRBV5-1, the J call TRBJ2-3; D might be TRBD2 (6 bases). Germline CDR1 reads SGHRS; CDR2 reads YFSETQ. Trimming took 2 bases from V and 2 from J, leaving 12 bases between them. CDR3 length: 15 amino acids. CDR3 sequence: CASSFAGGPTDTQYF. The DNA of the CDR3 is TGCGCCAGCAGCTTCGCCGGGGGACCCACAGATACGCAGTATTTT.

The chain combines TRBV11-2 with TRBJ2-7, with TRBD1 identical over 7 bases. Germline values: CDR1 SGHAT, CDR2 FQNNGV. V gave up 1 base and J gave up 2 bases; unmatched junction bases: 11. This CDR3 comprises 17 residues. The CDR3 coding sequence is TGTGCCAGCAGCTTAGGCCACCCCGGGACAGCGACCTACGAGCAGTACTTC. Translation gives CASSLGHPGTATYEQYF.

The chain combines TRBV5-1 with TRBJ1-3, with 7 bases lining up with TRBD1. J gave up 2 bases and V 2 bases, and 1 base lay outside the gene matches. The CDR3 consists of 14 residues. Germline loops: CDR1 SGHRS, CDR2 YFSETQ. CDR3 in DNA: TGCGCCAGCAGCTTTACAGGGGCTGGAAACACCATATATTTT. Translation gives CASSFTGAGNTIYF.

In its sample, this clone was seen once. The genes are TRBV5-1 and TRBJ1-1; 8 nucleotides match TRBD1. With V trimmed by 7 bases and J by 3 bases, 8 bases remained unmatched. There are 14 residues in the CDR3. The germline gives CDR1 SGHRS, CDR2 YFSETQ. CDR3 nucleotide sequence: TGCGCCAGCGCGACAGGGGTGGTCGACACTGAAGCTTTCTTT. Its protein is CASATGVVDTEAFF.

The chain recombines TRBV7-9 with TRBJ2-2; D ambiguous. Trimming left V 4 bases short and J 4 bases short, with 16 bases between. Germline lookup yields CDR1 SEHNR and CDR2 FQNEAQ (reference sequence). CDR3 length equals 16 residues. The DNA for the CDR3 is TGTGCCAGCAGCTCCCCCCGACGGTCGGTCACCGGGGAGCTGTTTTTT. Translated: CASSSPRRSVTGELFF.